These 9 T cell receptor beta chains were all obtained from the same sample, sequenced in a study of blood T cell repertoires in COVID-19. Here immunoSEQ multiplex PCR was the method, and the copy in TCRdb shows in-frame clones only, minus some. There are 56,000 or so clones in the sample; more than 65% occur only once, and less than 7% lies in the top ten. Material: peripheral blood. The source is a woman in her seventies with acute or convalescent COVID-19.

V usage is TRBV7-2 and J usage is TRBJ2-3; 14 bases are a match to TRBD2. The CDR3 consists of 16 residues. The J segment lost 8 bases and the V segment lost 3 bases, leaving 7 bases of the junction unmatched. Germline V gene sequence: CDR1 SGHTA, CDR2 FQGNSA. The CDR3 sequence: CASSLTSGGATGTQYF. The CDR3 bases are TGTGCCAGCAGCTTGACTAGCGGGGGGGCTACGGGTACGCAGTATTTT.

This CDR3 reads CASSSPQSNQPQHF. The CDR3 coding sequence is TGTGCCAGCAGTTCCCCGCAGAGCAATCAGCCCCAGCATTTT. The rearrangement uses TRBV27 and TRBJ1-5; D not resolved. CDR3 length: 14 amino acids. Germline-derived CDR1 and CDR2 are MNHEY and SMNVEV (reference sequence). V was cut by 4 bases and J by 1 base, with 8 bases left in between.

V is TRBV7-3 and J is TRBJ2-7; 11 bases agree with TRBD2. The CDR3 runs 14 residues. Germline-derived CDR1 and CDR2 are SGHTA and FQGTGA. Germline trimming cut 11 bases from V and 0 bases from J; bases unmatched to any gene: 6. The CDR3: CAGMTSGVSYEQYF. The DNA for the CDR3 is TGTGCCGGAATGACTAGCGGGGTCTCCTACGAGCAGTACTTC.

The chain links TRBV11-3 to TRBJ1-5; 8 bases match TRBD1. J was trimmed by 1 base and V by 3 bases; bases with no gene match: 2. Germline CDR1 and CDR2: SGHNT and YENEEA. The CDR3 is 15 amino acids. As DNA, the CDR3 is TGTGCCAGCAGCTTGACAGGGGCCAGCAATCAGCCCCAGCATTTT. Protein product: CASSLTGASNQPQHF. Looking up the rest from reference TRBV11-3 and TRBJ1-5 gives the full variable domain: EAGVVQSPRYKIIEKKQPVAFWCNPISGHNTLYWYLQNLGQGPELLIRYENEEAVDDSQLPKDRFSAERLKGVDSTLKIQPAELGDSAVYLCASSLTGASNQPQHFGDGTRLSIL.

V gene TRBV5-6 combines with J gene TRBJ1-4; 8 positions agree with TRBD1. The germline V gene has CDR1 SGHDT and CDR2 YYEEEE. There are 14 residues in the CDR3. V gave up 4 bases and J gave up 7 bases; unmatched junction bases: 6. This CDR3 reads CASSPGQGAEKLFF. The CDR3 nucleotides are TGTGCCAGCAGCCCTGGACAGGGAGCTGAAAAACTGTTTTTT.

The chain has TRBV12-3 or TRBV12-4 and TRBJ2-7, with D perhaps TRBD1 (5 bases). Trimming shortened V by 3 bases and J by 7 bases, and 13 bases separated the two germline ends. This CDR3 is built from 13 residues. DNA of the CDR3: TGTGCCAGCAGTTTGGGGTATGGGGCAGAGCAGTACTTC. Its protein product is CASSLGYGAEQYF.

This clone was found a few times. The chain carries TRBV21-1 and TRBJ1-6. TRBV21-1 is termed a pseudogene. The CDR3 is made up of 20 amino acids. CDR3 in amino acids: CASSKLQESGGRSYNSPLHF. DNA of the CDR3: TGTGCCAGCAGCAAATTACAGGAGAGCGGGGGGCGCTCCTATAATTCACCCCTCCACTTT.

This clone came up once. The J gene is TRBJ2-7, the V gene TRBV7-3, with 7 bases fitting TRBD1. V lost 3 bases, J lost 6 bases, and 2 bases stayed unmatched. Germline V lookup: CDR1 SGHTA, CDR2 FQGTGA. The CDR3 extends over 12 amino acids. The CDR3 region is CASSFDRAEQYF. The CDR3 nucleotides are TGTGCCAGCAGCTTCGACAGGGCCGAGCAGTACTTC.

The chain links TRBV3-1 (or the pseudogene TRBV3-2) to TRBJ1-2, with 8 positions matching TRBD1. The junction had 7 bases not matched to a gene; V was cut back by 6 bases and J by 7 bases. Germline assignment: CDR1 LGHDT and CDR2 YNNKEL (reference sequence). The CDR3 extends over 13 amino acids. The CDR3 reads CASSFGQGRGYTF. Written as DNA, the CDR3 is TGTGCCAGCAGTTTCGGACAGGGTCGTGGCTACACCTTC.